A single TCR beta chain is shown here with its context. Trimming removed 5 bases from V and 4 bases from J, with 19 bases in between. Germline CDR1 and CDR2: DFQATT and SNEGSKA (reference sequence). This CDR3 contains 15 residues. The source of the sample is a study of T cells after yellow fever vaccination. The wider study: Fractions containing few cells were prepared with SMART-Seq v4 Ultra Low Input.

In making TCR cDNA, 5'RACE template switching added a universal primer site and UMIs to it. TCRdb recomputed calls from the 5' RACE reads with MiXCR, one row per CDR3 protein. Here the sample spans roughly 500,000 distinct CDR3 sequences, under 25% being singletons. The sample consisted of PBMCs, taken 15 days after the yellow fever booster vaccination. The receptor's source is a man aged 25 to 45 who received the YFV17D yellow fever vaccine. The rearrangement joins TRBV20-1 to TRBJ2-3; D could derive from TRBD1 or TRBD2 (6 bases each). This CDR3 reads CSAAVPGARADTQYF. The CDR3 DNA reads as TGCAGTGCTGCCGTGCCGGGGGCGCGGGCAGATACGCAGTATTTT.